The TCR beta chain under discussion was sequenced for a study of glioma-infiltrating T cells after dendritic cell vaccination. Broader study findings: Higher TCR clonality did not directly relate to longer survival.

Primers: 60 V beta forward and 13 J beta reverse. Produced via immunoSEQ multiplex PCR; TCRdb's table is partial and in-frame only. This sample has over 90,000 clones, with 80% to 90% found just once. In the case of this clone: Its antigen remains unidentified.

The CDR3 has 12 residues. Trimming shortened V by 0 bases and J by 14 bases, and 10 bases separated the two germline ends. Germline V gene data show CDR1 as SGHAT and CDR2 as FQNNGV. The source of this sequence is a human donor with glioblastoma. The source was blood, collected before dendritic cell vaccination. The chain couples TRBV11-2 to TRBJ1-4; unclear D gene. In DNA form, the CDR3 reads TGTGCCAGCAGCTTAGATATTGCGGGTCTGTTTTTT. It specifies CASSLDIAGLFF. Variable domain in full (rest from reference TRBV11-2 and TRBJ1-4): EAGVAQSPRYKIIEKRQSVAFWCNPISGHATLYWYQQILGQGPKLLIQFQNNGVVDDSQLPKDRFSAERLKGVDSTLKIQPAKLEDSAVYLCASSLDIAGLFFGSGTQLSVL.